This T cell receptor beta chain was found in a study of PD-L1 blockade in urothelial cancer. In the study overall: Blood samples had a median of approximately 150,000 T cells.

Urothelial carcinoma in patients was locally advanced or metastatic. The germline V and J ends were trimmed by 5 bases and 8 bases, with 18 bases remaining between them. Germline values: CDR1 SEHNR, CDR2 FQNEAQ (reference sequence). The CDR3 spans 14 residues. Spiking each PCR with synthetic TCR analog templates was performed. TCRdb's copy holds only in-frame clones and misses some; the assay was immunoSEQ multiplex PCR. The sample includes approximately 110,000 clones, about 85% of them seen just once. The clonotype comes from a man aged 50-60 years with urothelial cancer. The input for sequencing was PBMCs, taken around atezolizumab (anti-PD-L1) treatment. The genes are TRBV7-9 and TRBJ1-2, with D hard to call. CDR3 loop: CASSHLEGRNGYTF. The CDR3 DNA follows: TGTGCCAGCAGCCACCTGGAGGGTCGAAACGGCTACACCTTC.